This entry is about one T cell receptor beta chain. The antigen is unknown. CDR3 size: 14 residues. Germline CDR1 LNHDA, CDR2 SQIVND (reference sequence). With 4 bases clipped from V and 1 base from J, the junction kept 1 base outside the gene matches. The data were taken from a study of cytomegalovirus exposure and HLA in healthy donors. Whole-study results and caveats: Across donors, sequencing depth was assumed by presence/absence analyses to be roughly uniform. The only immune exposure information that was available was CMV serostatus.

Primers: 60 Vbeta forward and 13 Jbeta reverse. Profiled with immunoSEQ multiplex PCR; TCRdb holds only in-frame clones, not every one. This table holds fewer than 200,000 clones, 65% to 75% found once. This sequence joins TRBV19 and TRBJ1-1, with 9 positions matching TRBD1. The source of this sequence is a human donor in good health. Sequencing was carried out using PBMCs. The DNA of the CDR3 is TGTGCCAGTAGTAGGGACAGGGCGAACACTGAAGCTTTCTTT. Translating it yields CASSRDRANTEAFF.